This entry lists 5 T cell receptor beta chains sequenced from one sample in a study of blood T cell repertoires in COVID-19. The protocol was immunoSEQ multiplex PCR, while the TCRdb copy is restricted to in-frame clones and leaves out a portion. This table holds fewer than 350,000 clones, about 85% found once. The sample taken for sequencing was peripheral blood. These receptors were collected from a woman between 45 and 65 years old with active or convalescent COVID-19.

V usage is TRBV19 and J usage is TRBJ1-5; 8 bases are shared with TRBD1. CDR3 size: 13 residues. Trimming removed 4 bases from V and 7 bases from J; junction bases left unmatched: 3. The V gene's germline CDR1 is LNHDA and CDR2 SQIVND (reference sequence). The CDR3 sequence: CASSTGGWQPQHF. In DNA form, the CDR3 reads TGTGCCAGTAGTACAGGGGGCTGGCAGCCCCAGCATTTT.

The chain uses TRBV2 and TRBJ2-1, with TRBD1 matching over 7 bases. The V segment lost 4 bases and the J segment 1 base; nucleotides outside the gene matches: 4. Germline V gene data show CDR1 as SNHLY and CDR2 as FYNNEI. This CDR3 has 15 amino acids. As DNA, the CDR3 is TGTGCCAGCAGTGCGGGACAGCGATCCTACAATGAGCAGTTCTTC. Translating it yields CASSAGQRSYNEQFF. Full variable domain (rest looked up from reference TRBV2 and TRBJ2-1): EPEVTQTPSHQVTQMGQEVILRCVPISNHLYFYWYRQILGQKVEFLVSFYNNEISEKSEIFDDQFSVERPDGSNFTLKIRSTKLEDSAMYFCASSAGQRSYNEQFFGPGTRLTVL.

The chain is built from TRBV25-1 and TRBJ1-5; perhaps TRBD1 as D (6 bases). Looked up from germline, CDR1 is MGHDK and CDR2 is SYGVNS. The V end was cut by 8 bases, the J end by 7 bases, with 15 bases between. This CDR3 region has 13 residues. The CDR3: CASGGGGLQPQHF. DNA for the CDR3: TGTGCCAGCGGGGGCGGGGGATTGCAGCCCCAGCATTTT.

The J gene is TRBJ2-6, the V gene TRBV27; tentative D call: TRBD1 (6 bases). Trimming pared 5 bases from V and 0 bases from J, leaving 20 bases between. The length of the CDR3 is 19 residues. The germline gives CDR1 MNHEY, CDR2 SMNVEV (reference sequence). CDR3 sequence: CASSLLRGTRVSGANVLTF. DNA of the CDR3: TGTGCCAGCAGTCTCCTAAGGGGGACAAGAGTCTCTGGGGCCAACGTCCTGACTTTC.

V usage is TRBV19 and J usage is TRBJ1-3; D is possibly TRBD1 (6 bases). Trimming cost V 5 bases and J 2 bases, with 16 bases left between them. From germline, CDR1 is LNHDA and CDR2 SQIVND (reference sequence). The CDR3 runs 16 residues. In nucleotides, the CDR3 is TGTGCCAGTAGTCCTTGGACAGCCAACACTGGAAACACCATATATTTT. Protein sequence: CASSPWTANTGNTIYF.